This TCR beta chain is from a study of cytomegalovirus exposure and HLA in healthy donors. The table came from immunoSEQ multiplex PCR; TCRdb's copy has only in-frame clones and leaves some out. The table lists roughly 220,000 clones, over 80% of them singletons. The length of the CDR3 is 14 residues. Germline loops: CDR1 MNHNS, CDR2 SASEGT. V was trimmed by 2 bases and J by 3 bases, leaving 10 bases between them. The chain carries TRBV6-1 and TRBJ1-2; D remains ambiguous. The TCR was taken from a woman aged 25 to 39 in good health and CMV-seropositive. Sequenced sample: PBMCs. CDR3 amino acids: CASSESGQHYGYTF. Written as DNA, the CDR3 is TGTGCCAGCAGTGAATCGGGTCAGCACTATGGCTACACCTTC.